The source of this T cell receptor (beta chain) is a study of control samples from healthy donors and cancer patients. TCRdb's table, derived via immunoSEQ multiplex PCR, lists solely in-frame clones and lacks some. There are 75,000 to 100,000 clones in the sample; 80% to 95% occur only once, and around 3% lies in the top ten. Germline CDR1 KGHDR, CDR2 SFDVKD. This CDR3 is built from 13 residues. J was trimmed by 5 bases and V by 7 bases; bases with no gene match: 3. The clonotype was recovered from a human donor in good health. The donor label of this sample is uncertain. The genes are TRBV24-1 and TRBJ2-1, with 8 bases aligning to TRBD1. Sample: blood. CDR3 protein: CATSGTGNNEQFF. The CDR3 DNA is TGTGCCACCAGCGGGACAGGTAACAATGAGCAGTTCTTC.